A single TCR beta chain is shown here with its context. Per the germline V gene, CDR1 is KGHDR and CDR2 is SFDVKD. V dropped 0 bases and J dropped 5; count of bases not matched to a gene: 9. The CDR3 loop spans 20 amino acids. This record comes from a study of control samples from healthy donors and cancer patients. Measured with immunoSEQ multiplex PCR; TCRdb has only the in-frame clones, and not every one. The table shows around 90,000 clones, with 85% occurring only once. The rearrangement joins TRBV24-1 to TRBJ2-1, with 16 bases aligning to TRBD2. The clonotype was recovered from a woman between 40 and 55 years old in good health. The sequenced material came from blood. The CDR3 spells CATSDLTGLAGGVKDNEQFF. The CDR3 nucleotides read TGTGCCACCAGTGATTTGACGGGACTAGCGGGGGGGGTGAAAGACAATGAGCAGTTCTTC.